This T cell receptor (beta chain) derives from a study of tumor and adjacent non-tumor tissue in lung cancer (dated by TCRdb to the late 2010s). For context, the study as a whole: The cohort included some 11 adenocarcinoma, 2 squamous cell carcinoma and 1 small cell lung cancer patients. The 15 or so patients were aged about 30 to 76 years, included about 10 men and 5 women, and had TNM stage I to III disease. Sequencing generated a total of around 120 million productive TCRbeta reads, averaging about 4.2 million reads per sample. Bulk TCRbeta repertoires were compared between lung tumor tissue and matched distant non-tumor lung tissue obtained from roughly 16 lung cancer patients. For each patient, one tumor sample and one normal lung sample were taken, giving some 33 paired specimens that underwent TCRbeta CDR3 sequencing.

From a lookup of the germline V gene, CDR1 and CDR2 are MDHEN and SYDVKM. Counted from cysteine to phenylalanine, this CDR3 has 13 amino acids. The DNA shown is the 39-base CDR3, in frame from base 1. Deletion took 6 bases off V and 4 bases off J, with a span of 10 bases between the germline ends. Overall results and qualifications from the work: TCR diversity was significantly higher in younger patients, and higher tumor TCR diversity was associated with shorter overall and disease-free survival. The top 100 clones accounted for a significantly larger cumulative portion of the repertoire in normal lung than in tumor tissue. Because peripheral blood was not sequenced, blood TCRbeta repertoires in the lung cancer patients of the study were not examined. Tumor tissue showed significantly greater TCR diversity (inverse Simpson) than normal lung tissue (approximately 400 vs 170, P = 0.0075, Mann-Whitney U test). Neither the sequencing platform nor unique molecular identifiers are mentioned in the methods. The cohort had only roughly 16 patients, and the authors noted that larger samples and more detailed clinical data are needed.

Libraries were built with multiplex PCR. The sequencing machine was an Illumina HiSeq 2500. TCRbeta libraries were constructed through three rounds of nested PCR with primers (Table S4) according to protocols adapted from ARM-PCR. PCR products of 200-500 bp were gel-excised and purified with the QIAquick gel extraction kit before sequencing. The original methods were these. Reads were cleaned using Trimmomatic, were merged into complete CDR3 sequences using FLASH, and were assigned to V(D)J germline segments using MiTCR. Clonal diversity was calculated as the inverse Simpson's index using VDJtools. In-frame sequences lacking a premature stop codon were counted as productive reads. TCRdb trimmed the raw reads at Q25, called clones with MiXCR and kept productive beta chains. Rows matching on CDR3 protein sequence are summarized as one entry with the most common DNA and genes. The V and J calls were not made by the authors but by TCRdb's processing. The sample table shows roughly 70,000 distinct CDR3 sequences, and about 80% are seen once. Roughly 27% of the sample is taken by the ten largest.

This clonotype was seen ten or more times. Its target antigen remains unknown. No much larger clone exists at a distance of one base, and base qualities are not known. RNA was isolated from bulk unsorted tissue, and RNA quality was assessed with a NanoDrop ND-1000 and an Agilent 2100. Donors were newly diagnosed lung cancer patients admitted for thoracic surgery in China between August and November 2014, without prior chemotherapy. Anyone who had undergone radiotherapy or chemotherapy before, or who had another cancer at the same time, was left out of the study. Pieces of surgical tissue measuring about 1-2.2 cm3 were kept in RNAlater solution and stored at -80 degrees C until use.

This sequence originates from a man in his 60s with non-small cell lung cancer. Sequenced sample: lung tumor tissue. The chain was built from TRBV28 and TRBJ2-1; the D segment could be TRBD2, given 6 matching bases. The DNA sequence is given as TGTGCCAGCAGGGGAGGAGGATACAATGAGCAGTTCTTC. It translates to CASRGGGYNEQFF.